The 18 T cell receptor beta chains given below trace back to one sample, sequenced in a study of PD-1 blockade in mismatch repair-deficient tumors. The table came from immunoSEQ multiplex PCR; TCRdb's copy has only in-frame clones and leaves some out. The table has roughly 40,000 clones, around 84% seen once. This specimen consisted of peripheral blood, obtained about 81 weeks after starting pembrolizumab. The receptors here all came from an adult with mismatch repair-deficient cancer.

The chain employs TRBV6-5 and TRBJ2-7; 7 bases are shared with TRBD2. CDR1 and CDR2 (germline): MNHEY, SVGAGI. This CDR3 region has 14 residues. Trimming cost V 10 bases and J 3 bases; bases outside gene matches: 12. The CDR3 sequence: CATRGSGGHYEQYF. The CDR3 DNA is TGTGCCACACGCGGGAGCGGAGGCCACTACGAGCAGTACTTC.

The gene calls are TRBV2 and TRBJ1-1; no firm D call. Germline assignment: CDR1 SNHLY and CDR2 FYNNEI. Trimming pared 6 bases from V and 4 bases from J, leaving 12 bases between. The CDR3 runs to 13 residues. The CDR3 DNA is TGTGCCAGCAGGGCATCTATGAGCACTGAAGCTTTCTTT. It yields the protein CASRASMSTEAFF.

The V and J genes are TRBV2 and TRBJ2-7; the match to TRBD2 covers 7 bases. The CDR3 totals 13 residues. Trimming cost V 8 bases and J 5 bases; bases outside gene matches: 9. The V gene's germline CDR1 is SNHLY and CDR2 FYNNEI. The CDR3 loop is CASGAGVFHEQYF. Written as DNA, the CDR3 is TGTGCCAGCGGGGCGGGAGTGTTCCACGAGCAGTACTTC.

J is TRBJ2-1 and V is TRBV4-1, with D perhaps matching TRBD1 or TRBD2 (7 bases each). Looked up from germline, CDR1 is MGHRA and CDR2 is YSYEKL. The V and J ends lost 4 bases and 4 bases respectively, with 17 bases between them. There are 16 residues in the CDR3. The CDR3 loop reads CASSRQAQGGYNEQFF. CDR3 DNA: TGCGCCAGCAGCCGCCAAGCCCAGGGGGGGTACAATGAGCAGTTCTTC.

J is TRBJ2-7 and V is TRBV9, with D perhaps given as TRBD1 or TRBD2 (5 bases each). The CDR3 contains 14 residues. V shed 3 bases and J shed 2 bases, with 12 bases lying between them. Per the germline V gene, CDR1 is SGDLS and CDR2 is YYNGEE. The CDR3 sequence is CASSERDGAYEQYF. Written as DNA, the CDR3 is TGTGCCAGCAGCGAACGGGACGGTGCCTACGAGCAGTACTTC. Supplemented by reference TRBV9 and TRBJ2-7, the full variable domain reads DSGVTQTPKHLITATGQRVTLRCSPRSGDLSVYWYQQSLDQGLQFLIQYYNGEERAKGNILERFSAQQFPDLHSELNLSSLELGDSALYFCASSERDGAYEQYFGPGTRLTVT.

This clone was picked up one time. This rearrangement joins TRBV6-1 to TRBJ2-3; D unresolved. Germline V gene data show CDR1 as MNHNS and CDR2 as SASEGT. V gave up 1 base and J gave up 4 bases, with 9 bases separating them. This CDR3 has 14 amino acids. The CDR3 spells CASSEVGFADTQYF. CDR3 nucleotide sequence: TGTGCCAGCAGTGAAGTTGGGTTTGCAGATACGCAGTATTTT.

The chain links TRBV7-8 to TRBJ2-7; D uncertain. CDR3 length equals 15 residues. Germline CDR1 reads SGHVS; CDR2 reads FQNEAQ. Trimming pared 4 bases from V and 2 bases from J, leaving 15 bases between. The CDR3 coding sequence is TGTGCCAGCAGCTATGAGATGGTCGGGCCCTACGAGCAGTACTTC. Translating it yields CASSYEMVGPYEQYF.

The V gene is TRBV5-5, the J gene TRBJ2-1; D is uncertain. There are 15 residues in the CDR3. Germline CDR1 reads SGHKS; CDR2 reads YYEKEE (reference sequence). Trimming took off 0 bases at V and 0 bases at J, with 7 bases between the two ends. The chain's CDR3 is CASSLEAGSYNEQFF. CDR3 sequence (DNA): TGTGCCAGCAGCTTGGAGGCAGGCTCCTACAATGAGCAGTTCTTC.

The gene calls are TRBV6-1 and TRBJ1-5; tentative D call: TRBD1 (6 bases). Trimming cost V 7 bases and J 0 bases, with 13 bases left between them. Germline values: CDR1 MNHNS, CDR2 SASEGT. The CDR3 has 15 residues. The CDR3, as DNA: TGTGCCAGCAAAAAAGCAGGGGATAGCAATCAGCCCCAGCATTTT. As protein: CASKKAGDSNQPQHF.

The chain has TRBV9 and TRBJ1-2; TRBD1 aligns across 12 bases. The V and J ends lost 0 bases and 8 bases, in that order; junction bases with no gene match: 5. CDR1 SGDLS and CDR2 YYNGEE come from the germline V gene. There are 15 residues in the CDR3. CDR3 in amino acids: CASSVEGQGALGYTF. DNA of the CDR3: TGTGCCAGCAGCGTAGAGGGACAGGGGGCACTAGGCTACACCTTC.

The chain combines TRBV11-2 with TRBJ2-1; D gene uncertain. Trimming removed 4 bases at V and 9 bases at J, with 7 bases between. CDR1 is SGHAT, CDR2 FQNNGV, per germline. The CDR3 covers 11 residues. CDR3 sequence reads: CASSSQFEQFF. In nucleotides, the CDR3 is TGTGCCAGCAGCTCCCAGTTTGAGCAGTTCTTC.

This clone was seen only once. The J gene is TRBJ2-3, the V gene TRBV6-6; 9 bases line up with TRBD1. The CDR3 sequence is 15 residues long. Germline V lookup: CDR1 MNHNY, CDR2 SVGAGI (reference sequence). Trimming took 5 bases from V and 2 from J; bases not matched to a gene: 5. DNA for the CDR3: TGTGCCAGCAGTCACAGGGGGCGCTTCACAGATACGCAGTATTTT. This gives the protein CASSHRGRFTDTQYF.

In DNA form, the CDR3 reads TGTGCCAGCCGTCTAGCGGGAGGTTTTGAGCAGTACTTC. This translates into CASRLAGGFEQYF. The V gene is TRBV27, the J gene TRBJ2-7, with TRBD2 matching 11 bases. Germline lookup yields CDR1 MNHEY and CDR2 SMNVEV (reference sequence). With 8 bases clipped from V and 7 bases from J, the junction kept 7 bases outside the gene matches. The CDR3 has 13 amino acids.

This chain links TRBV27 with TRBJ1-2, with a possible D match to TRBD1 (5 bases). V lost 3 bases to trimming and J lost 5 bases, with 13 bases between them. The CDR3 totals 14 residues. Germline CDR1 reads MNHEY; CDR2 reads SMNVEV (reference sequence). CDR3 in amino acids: CASSFMVGPYGYTF. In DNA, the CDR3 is TGTGCCAGCAGTTTCATGGTGGGACCTTATGGCTACACCTTC.

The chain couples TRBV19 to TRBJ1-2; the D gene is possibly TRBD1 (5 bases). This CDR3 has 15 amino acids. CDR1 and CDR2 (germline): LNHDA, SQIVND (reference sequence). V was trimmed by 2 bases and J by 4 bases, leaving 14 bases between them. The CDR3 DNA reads TGTGCCAGTAGTATACCAGGGCTCTCCCTCTATGGCTACACCTTC. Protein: CASSIPGLSLYGYTF.

CDR3 bases: TGTGCCAGCAGCTTGCCCCCGCCTGCCAATGAGCAGTTCTTC. Translation: CASSLPPPANEQFF. This sequence joins TRBV5-8 and TRBJ2-1; the D is unclear. This CDR3 has 14 residues. The V end was cut by 1 base, the J end by 6 bases, with 11 bases between. The germline V gene encodes CDR1 SGHTS and CDR2 YDEGEE.

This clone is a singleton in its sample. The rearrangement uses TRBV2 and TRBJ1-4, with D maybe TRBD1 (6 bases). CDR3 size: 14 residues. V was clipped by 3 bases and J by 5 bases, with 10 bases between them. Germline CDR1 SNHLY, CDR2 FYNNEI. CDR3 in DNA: TGTGCCAGCAGTGATGACAGGAAGAATGAAAAACTGTTTTTT. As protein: CASSDDRKNEKLFF.

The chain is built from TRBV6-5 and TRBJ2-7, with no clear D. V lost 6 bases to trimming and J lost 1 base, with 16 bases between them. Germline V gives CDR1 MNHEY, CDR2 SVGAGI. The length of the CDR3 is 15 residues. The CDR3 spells CASSPGEGSSYEQYF. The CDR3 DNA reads TGTGCCAGCAGCCCCGGTGAAGGCTCTTCCTACGAGCAGTACTTC.